The rows below give T cell receptor beta chains drawn from one sample of a study of cytomegalovirus exposure and HLA in healthy donors. TCRdb's table, derived via immunoSEQ multiplex PCR, lists solely in-frame clones and lacks some. The sample table sets out tens of thousands of clones. The source material was PBMCs. Receptor source: a woman aged 40 to 49 in good health and CMV-seropositive. Both conserved end residues are part of each CDR3. The D gene is left open where the match is weak.

j_gene: TRBJ1-4; d_gene: -; v_gene: TRBV7-6; CDR3nt: TGTGCCAGCAGCTTAGGAGGGCGCGTGGGTGGAAAACTGTTTTTT; CDR3aa: CASSLGGRVGGKLFF
j_gene: TRBJ2-3; d_gene: TRBD1; v_gene: TRBV6-6; CDR3nt: TGTGCCAGCAGTTACTCGGGGACAGGGTGGGCAGATACGCAGTATTTT; CDR3aa: CASSYSGTGWADTQYF
j_gene: TRBJ2-1; d_gene: TRBD1; v_gene: TRBV7-9; CDR3nt: TGTGCCAGCAGCTCCGGGACAGGGAAAAGTGAGCAGTTCTTC; CDR3aa: CASSSGTGKSEQFF
j_gene: TRBJ2-1; d_gene: -; v_gene: TRBV5-4; CDR3nt: TGTGCCAGCAGCTCCTCGCGGGAAGGCGATTACAATGAGCAGTTCTTC; CDR3aa: CASSSSREGDYNEQFF
j_gene: TRBJ1-1; d_gene: TRBD1; v_gene: TRBV7-9; CDR3nt: TGTGCCAGCAGCTTAGCGGGGGTTGGACAGGGCGACACTGAAGCTTTCTTT; CDR3aa: CASSLAGVGQGDTEAFF
j_gene: TRBJ2-2; d_gene: -; v_gene: TRBV7-2; CDR3nt: TGTGCCAGCAGCTCGCAGGGAATCCGAAACACCGGGGAGCTGTTTTTT; CDR3aa: CASSSQGIRNTGELFF
j_gene: TRBJ2-1; d_gene: -; v_gene: TRBV6-5; CDR3nt: TGTGCCAGCAGTTACTCGGGGAGCTCCGACAATGAGCAGTTCTTC; CDR3aa: CASSYSGSSDNEQFF
j_gene: TRBJ2-7; d_gene: TRBD1; v_gene: TRBV19; CDR3nt: TGTGCCAGTAGTATCAGACAGGGACCCTACGAGCAGTACTTC; CDR3aa: CASSIRQGPYEQYF
j_gene: TRBJ1-1; d_gene: -; v_gene: TRBV19; CDR3nt: TGTGCCAGTAGTATAGGAGGTGTTGGGACTGAAGCTTTCTTT; CDR3aa: CASSIGGVGTEAFF
j_gene: TRBJ2-2; d_gene: -; v_gene: TRBV9; CDR3nt: TGTGCCAGCAGTGAGATGTACACCGGGGAGCTGTTTTTT; CDR3aa: CASSEMYTGELFF
j_gene: TRBJ2-3; d_gene: -; v_gene: TRBV30; CDR3nt: TGTGCCTGGAGTGTACGGGGCACAGATACGCAGTATTTT; CDR3aa: CAWSVRGTDTQYF
j_gene: TRBJ2-7; d_gene: -; v_gene: TRBV18; CDR3nt: TGTGCCAGCTCACCAGGGTCGGCCAGGCCGAACTCCTACGAGCAGTACTTC; CDR3aa: CASSPGSARPNSYEQYF
j_gene: TRBJ2-6; d_gene: -; v_gene: TRBV7-9; CDR3nt: TGTGCCAGCAGCTTAGGTAATGGGGCCAACGTCCTGACTTTC; CDR3aa: CASSLGNGANVLTF
j_gene: TRBJ2-6; d_gene: -; v_gene: TRBV29-1; CDR3nt: TGCAGCGTCGCCCGGGACTCCTCTGGGGCCAACGTCCTGACTTTC; CDR3aa: CSVARDSSGANVLTF
j_gene: TRBJ2-7; d_gene: -; v_gene: TRBV18; CDR3nt: TGTGCCAGCTCACCGGGCGCCGGTCCTGTCGAGCAGTACTTC; CDR3aa: CASSPGAGPVEQYF
j_gene: TRBJ2-7; d_gene: TRBD1; v_gene: TRBV28; CDR3nt: TGTGCCAGCAGTTCCCGGGACAGTTCGGCCTACGAGCAGTACTTC; CDR3aa: CASSSRDSSAYEQYF
j_gene: TRBJ1-2; d_gene: TRBD1; v_gene: TRBV29-1; CDR3nt: TGCAGCGGGGGGGGACAGGGGTTTGGCTACACCTTC; CDR3aa: CSGGGQGFGYTF
j_gene: TRBJ2-1; d_gene: -; v_gene: TRBV6-1; CDR3nt: TGTGCCAGCAGTGAAGAGAGGGAATACAATGAGCAGTTCTTC; CDR3aa: CASSEEREYNEQFF
j_gene: TRBJ2-7; d_gene: -; v_gene: TRBV11-2; CDR3nt: TGTGCCAGCAGCTCCCCCCGGGGGACGGCCCTCTACGAGCAGTACTTC; CDR3aa: CASSSPRGTALYEQYF
j_gene: TRBJ1-2; d_gene: TRBD1; v_gene: TRBV19; CDR3nt: TGTGCCAGTAGTAACCACCGACCCGGACAGGATGGCTACACCTTC; CDR3aa: CASSNHRPGQDGYTF
j_gene: TRBJ2-4; d_gene: TRBD1; v_gene: TRBV2; CDR3nt: TGTGCCAGCAGCGAAGACAGGGATGCCAAAAACATTCAGTACTTC; CDR3aa: CASSEDRDAKNIQYF
j_gene: TRBJ2-7; d_gene: TRBD2; v_gene: TRBV7-8; CDR3nt: TGTGCCAGCGCTGGCGGGACTAGCGGGAGGGAGTACACCTACGAGCAGTACTTC; CDR3aa: CASAGGTSGREYTYEQYF
j_gene: TRBJ2-7; d_gene: TRBD2; v_gene: TRBV7-9; CDR3nt: TGTGCCAGCAGCGGACGGGAGGGCCTAAAGGACGAGCAGTACTTC; CDR3aa: CASSGREGLKDEQYF
j_gene: TRBJ2-7; d_gene: -; v_gene: TRBV28; CDR3nt: TGTGCCAGCACCAATGGGGCAGGGAACTACGAGCAGTACTTC; CDR3aa: CASTNGAGNYEQYF
j_gene: TRBJ1-2; d_gene: -; v_gene: TRBV7-9; CDR3nt: TGTGCCAGCAGCTTAGCGCGGGCCGCATTAGGCTACACCTTC; CDR3aa: CASSLARAALGYTF
j_gene: TRBJ2-7; d_gene: TRBD1; v_gene: TRBV27; CDR3nt: TGTGCCAGCAGTCCGCCCGGGACAGGGGTGAGAGAGCAGTACTTC; CDR3aa: CASSPPGTGVREQYF
j_gene: TRBJ2-1; d_gene: -; v_gene: TRBV5-4; CDR3nt: TGTGCCAGCAGCTCGGACAGCAGCTCCTACAATGAGCAGTTCTTC; CDR3aa: CASSSDSSSYNEQFF
j_gene: TRBJ2-7; d_gene: TRBD2; v_gene: TRBV29-1; CDR3nt: TGCAGCGCCCGACTAGCGGGAGGCCCCTACGAGCAGTACTTC; CDR3aa: CSARLAGGPYEQYF
j_gene: TRBJ1-1; d_gene: -; v_gene: TRBV14; CDR3nt: TGTGCCAGCAGCCAAGATTGGACAAAGAACACTGAAGCTTTCTTT; CDR3aa: CASSQDWTKNTEAFF
j_gene: TRBJ2-3; d_gene: TRBD2; v_gene: TRBV15; CDR3nt: TGTGCCACCAGCAGAGGGGGGGGTAGCGGGACGTTCACAGATACGCAGTATTTT; CDR3aa: CATSRGGGSGTFTDTQYF
j_gene: TRBJ2-7; d_gene: TRBD2; v_gene: TRBV9; CDR3nt: TGTGCCAGCAGCCCCGGGACTAGCGGGCTCTACGAGCAGTACTTC; CDR3aa: CASSPGTSGLYEQYF
j_gene: TRBJ2-5; d_gene: -; v_gene: TRBV18; CDR3nt: TGTGCCAGCTCACCACCTATGGGGAGCCAAGAGAACCAGTACTTC; CDR3aa: CASSPPMGSQENQYF
j_gene: TRBJ1-1; d_gene: -; v_gene: TRBV10-1; CDR3nt: TGCGCCAGCAGACTTTCCAGGGCGGGGGACACTGAAGCTTTCTTT; CDR3aa: CASRLSRAGDTEAFF
j_gene: TRBJ2-7; d_gene: TRBD2; v_gene: TRBV10-3; CDR3nt: TGTGCCATCAGTGGGCGGACTAGCGGCTCCTACGAGCAGTACTTC; CDR3aa: CAISGRTSGSYEQYF
j_gene: TRBJ2-4; d_gene: TRBD1; v_gene: TRBV9; CDR3nt: TGTGCCAGCAGCTCCCGGACAGGGGTCAAAAACATTCAGTACTTC; CDR3aa: CASSSRTGVKNIQYF
j_gene: TRBJ1-5; d_gene: -; v_gene: TRBV6-5; CDR3nt: TGTGCCAGCAGCAAACACAGGGATCAGCCCCAGCATTTT; CDR3aa: CASSKHRDQPQHF
j_gene: TRBJ2-1; d_gene: TRBD2; v_gene: TRBV19; CDR3nt: TGTGCCAGTGGCGAACAAGCGGGAGGGAACAATGAGCAGTTCTTC; CDR3aa: CASGEQAGGNNEQFF
j_gene: TRBJ1-2; d_gene: TRBD1; v_gene: TRBV7-3; CDR3nt: TGTGCCAGCAGTCGTACCGGGACAGGGGACTATGGCTACACCTTC; CDR3aa: CASSRTGTGDYGYTF
j_gene: TRBJ1-5; d_gene: -; v_gene: TRBV10-3; CDR3nt: TGTGCCATCAGTGAGACCCAAGGACTGACTAGCAATCAGCCCCAGCATTTT; CDR3aa: CAISETQGLTSNQPQHF
j_gene: TRBJ1-1; d_gene: -; v_gene: TRBV5-6; CDR3nt: TGTGCCAGCAGATCTCCAGGGACTGAAGCTTTCTTT; CDR3aa: CASRSPGTEAFF
j_gene: TRBJ1-4; d_gene: TRBD1; v_gene: TRBV9; CDR3nt: TGTGCCAGCAGCCCCCGACAGGGTTACGAAAAACTGTTTTTT; CDR3aa: CASSPRQGYEKLFF
j_gene: TRBJ1-1; d_gene: -; v_gene: TRBV28; CDR3nt: TGTGCCAGCACCCCAGGGAACACTGAAGCTTTCTTT; CDR3aa: CASTPGNTEAFF
j_gene: TRBJ2-3; d_gene: -; v_gene: TRBV9; CDR3nt: TGTGCCAGCAATCGAGGAGGCACAGATACGCAGTATTTT; CDR3aa: CASNRGGTDTQYF
j_gene: TRBJ2-3; d_gene: -; v_gene: TRBV5-1; CDR3nt: TGCGCCAGCAGCCGGGATCAGAGAGATACGCAGTATTTT; CDR3aa: CASSRDQRDTQYF
j_gene: TRBJ2-2; d_gene: TRBD1; v_gene: TRBV9; CDR3nt: TGTGCCAGCAGCGTTGGGTCGGGACAGGGCATCAACACCGGGGAGCTGTTTTTT; CDR3aa: CASSVGSGQGINTGELFF
j_gene: TRBJ2-7; d_gene: -; v_gene: TRBV9; CDR3nt: TGTGCCAGCAGCCCTACAGGTCCTTCCTACGAGCAGTACTTC; CDR3aa: CASSPTGPSYEQYF
j_gene: TRBJ2-5; d_gene: -; v_gene: TRBV10-3; CDR3nt: TGTGCCATAGGTGAGCGTCAAGAGACCCAGTACTTC; CDR3aa: CAIGERQETQYF
j_gene: TRBJ2-1; d_gene: TRBD2; v_gene: TRBV7-9; CDR3nt: TGTGCCAGCAGCTCTAGCGGGCGAGAGCAGTTCTTC; CDR3aa: CASSSSGREQFF
j_gene: TRBJ2-1; d_gene: -; v_gene: TRBV27; CDR3nt: TGTGCCAGCAGGGTGGGGGGGCCTTCGAGCTCCTACAATGAGCAGTTCTTC; CDR3aa: CASRVGGPSSSYNEQFF
j_gene: TRBJ2-7; d_gene: TRBD2; v_gene: TRBV2; CDR3nt: TGTGCCAGCAGTGCAAAGGGGGGACTAGCGGGAGATGAGCAGTACTTC; CDR3aa: CASSAKGGLAGDEQYF
j_gene: TRBJ2-4; d_gene: -; v_gene: TRBV4-3; CDR3nt: TGCGCCAGCAGCCAAGATTCGGGACTAGCCAAAAACATTCAGTACTTC; CDR3aa: CASSQDSGLAKNIQYF
j_gene: TRBJ2-7; d_gene: TRBD2; v_gene: TRBV18; CDR3nt: TGTGCCAGCTCACCACCGGGACTAGCGGGAGCTGCCTACGAGCAGTACTTC; CDR3aa: CASSPPGLAGAAYEQYF